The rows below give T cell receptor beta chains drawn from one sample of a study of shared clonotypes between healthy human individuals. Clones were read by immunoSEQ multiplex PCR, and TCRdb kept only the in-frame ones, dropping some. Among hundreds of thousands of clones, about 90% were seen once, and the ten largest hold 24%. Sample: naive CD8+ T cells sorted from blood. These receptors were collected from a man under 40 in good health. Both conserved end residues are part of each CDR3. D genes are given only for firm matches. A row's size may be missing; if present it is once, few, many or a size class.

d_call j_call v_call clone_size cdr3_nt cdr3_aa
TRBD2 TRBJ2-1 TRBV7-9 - TGTGCCAGCAGCTGGGGACTAGCGGGAGCGGATGAGCAGTTCTTC CASSWGLAGADEQFF
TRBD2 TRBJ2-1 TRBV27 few TGTGCCAGCAGTCCCCACCCGACTAGCGGGCTTGATGAGCAGTTCTTC CASSPHPTSGLDEQFF
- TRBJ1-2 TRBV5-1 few TGCGCCAGCAGCTTACGGGGGCCCTATGGCTACACCTTC CASSLRGPYGYTF
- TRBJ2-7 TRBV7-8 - TGTGCCAGCAGCTTTGACTCCTACGAGCAGTACTTC CASSFDSYEQYF
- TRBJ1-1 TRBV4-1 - TGCGCCAGCAGCCAAGAAGGTATAGGACAGCTGAACACTGAAGCTTTCTTT CASSQEGIGQLNTEAFF
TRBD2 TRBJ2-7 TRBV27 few TGTGCCAGCAGTAGGGGACTAGCGGACTACGAGCAGTACTTC CASSRGLADYEQYF
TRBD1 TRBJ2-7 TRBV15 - TGTGCCACCAGCACAACAGGGACAGGGGGCAACGAGCAGTACTTC CATSTTGTGGNEQYF
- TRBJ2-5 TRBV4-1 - TGCGCCAGCAGCCAAGAAGCGGGACAGAGAGAGACCCAGTACTTC CASSQEAGQRETQYF
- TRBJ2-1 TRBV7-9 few TGTGCCGTGACTAGCAATGAGCAGTTCTTC CAVTSNEQFF
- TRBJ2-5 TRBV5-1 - TGCGCCAGCAGCTTGGCTCGCAGGGAGACCCAGTACTTC CASSLARRETQYF
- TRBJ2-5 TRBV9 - TGTGCCAGCAGCCTCAACCGCCTAGGTGGGGAGGAGACCCAGTACTTC CASSLNRLGGEETQYF
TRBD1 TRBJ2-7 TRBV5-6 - TGTGCCAGCAGCTTCCAGGGGGAGACCTACGAGCAGTACTTC CASSFQGETYEQYF
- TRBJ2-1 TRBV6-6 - TGTGCCAGCAGTTACTCTGGTACTGAGCAGTTCTTC CASSYSGTEQFF
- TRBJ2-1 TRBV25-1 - TGTGCCAGCACCTGGGCGGGCATTAACAATGAGCAGTTCTTC CASTWAGINNEQFF
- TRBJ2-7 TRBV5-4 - TGTGCCAGCAGCTTATACCAGCTCGGACCCAAAGACGAGCAGTACTTC CASSLYQLGPKDEQYF
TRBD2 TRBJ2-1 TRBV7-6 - TGTGCCAGCAGCCCCCAGCGGGAGCCCCAAAGGAATGAGCAGTTCTTC CASSPQREPQRNEQFF
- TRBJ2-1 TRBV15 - TGTGCCACCAGCAGCGCGTTGGAGGGGGTCCCCTACAATGAGCAGTTCTTC CATSSALEGVPYNEQFF
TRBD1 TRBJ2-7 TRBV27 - TGTGCCAGCAGCCCCTTGGGACAGGGGGCCCACGAGCAGTACTTC CASSPLGQGAHEQYF
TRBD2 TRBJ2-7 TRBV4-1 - TGCGCCAGCAGCCAAGATCTGGGGCGTGGAGGGACTAGCGGTGCCTACGAGCAGTACTTC CASSQDLGRGGTSGAYEQYF
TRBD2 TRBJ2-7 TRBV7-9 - TGTGCCAGCACCTCACTAGCGGGGGAAACCTACGAGCAGTACTTC CASTSLAGETYEQYF
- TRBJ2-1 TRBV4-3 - TGCGCCAGCAGCCATCCTACAGACCCCAACTCCTACAATGAGCAGTTCTTC CASSHPTDPNSYNEQFF
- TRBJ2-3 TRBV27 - TGTGCCAGCAGTACATCGACAGCAAGCACAGATACGCAGTATTTT CASSTSTASTDTQYF
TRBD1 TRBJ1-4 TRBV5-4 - TGTGCCAGCAGCTTGCAGGGGGCGACTAATGAAAAACTGTTTTTT CASSLQGATNEKLFF
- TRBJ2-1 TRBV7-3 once TGTGCCAGCAGCTTAAGTCCCAATGAGCAGTTCTTC CASSLSPNEQFF
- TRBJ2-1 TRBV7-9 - TGTGCCAGCATCATAGGGGGACCTCCGGAGGATGAGCAGTTCTTC CASIIGGPPEDEQFF
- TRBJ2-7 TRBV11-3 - TGTGCCAGCAGCTTAGGAGGCAGATACGAGCAGTACTTC CASSLGGRYEQYF
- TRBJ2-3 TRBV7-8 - TGTGCCAGCAGCTTCCCTGGGGGTATGGGGGATACGCAGTATTTT CASSFPGGMGDTQYF
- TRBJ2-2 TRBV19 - TGTGCCAGTAGTATAGTAAGCGGAAGTGGGACCGGGGAGCTGTTTTTT CASSIVSGSGTGELFF
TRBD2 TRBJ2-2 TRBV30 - TGTGCCTGGCAGAAAAGCGGGAGTAACACCGGGGAGCTGTTTTTT CAWQKSGSNTGELFF
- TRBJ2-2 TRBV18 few TGTGCCAGCTCACCACCAGATCCCACCGGGGAGCTGTTTTTT CASSPPDPTGELFF
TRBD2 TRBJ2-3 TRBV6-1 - TGTGCCAGCAGTGAATATGGGCGGGAGGGCTCTTATTTT CASSEYGREGSYF
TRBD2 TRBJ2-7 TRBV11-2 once TGTGCCAGCAGCCCAGGACTAGTGCGCGAGCAGTACTTC CASSPGLVREQYF
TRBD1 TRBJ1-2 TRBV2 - TGTGCCAGCCCCCCGACAGGGATAGATTATGGCTACACCTTC CASPPTGIDYGYTF
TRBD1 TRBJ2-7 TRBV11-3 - TGTGCCAGCAGCCCGAGGGACAGCCCCTACGAGCAGTACTTC CASSPRDSPYEQYF
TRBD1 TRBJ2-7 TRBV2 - TGTGCCAGCAGCGAGGGACAGGGGGTCTACGAGCAGTACTTC CASSEGQGVYEQYF
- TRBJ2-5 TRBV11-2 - TGTGCCAGCAACAATTGGACTCCCAACGCTAAAGAGACCCAGTACTTC CASNNWTPNAKETQYF
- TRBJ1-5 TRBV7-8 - TGTGCCAGCAGCTTAGTTGCTGGGCAGATTTTGGGCGTCAATCAGCCCCAGCATTTT CASSLVAGQILGVNQPQHF
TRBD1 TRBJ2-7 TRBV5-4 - TGTGCCAGCAGCCGGGACAGGGGACTGGGTGAGCAGTACTTC CASSRDRGLGEQYF
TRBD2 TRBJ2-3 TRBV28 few TGTGCCAGCAGTTTAGGACTAGCGGGAGCGGTTGGCGATACGCAGTATTTT CASSLGLAGAVGDTQYF
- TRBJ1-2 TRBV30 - TGTGCCGGGGACATATACTATGGCTACACCTTC CAGDIYYGYTF
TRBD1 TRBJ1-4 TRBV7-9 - TGTGCCAGCAGGGGGGGACAGGGTAATGAAAAACTGTTTTTT CASRGGQGNEKLFF
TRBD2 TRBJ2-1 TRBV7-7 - TGTGCCAGCAGCTTACGGGGGCTAGCGGGAGTCAGCAGCGCCAACAATGAGCAGTTCTTC CASSLRGLAGVSSANNEQFF
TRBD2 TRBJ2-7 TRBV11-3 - TGTGCCAGCACCTACCGGGTGCGGGAGTGGTACGAGCAGTACTTC CASTYRVREWYEQYF
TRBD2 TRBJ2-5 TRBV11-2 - TGTGCCAGCAGCTCGCGAGCGGCGGGAGCGCAAGAGACCCAGTACTTC CASSSRAAGAQETQYF
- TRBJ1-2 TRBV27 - TGTGCCAGCAGCCCGGGACGTTTCTATGGCTACACCTTC CASSPGRFYGYTF
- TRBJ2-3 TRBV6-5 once TGTGCCAGCAGTTCTACGGGGACAGATACGCAGTATTTT CASSSTGTDTQYF
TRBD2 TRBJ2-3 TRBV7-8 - TGTGCCAGCAGCACCAGCTTCGGACTAGCGCCTCAGGATACGCAGTATTTT CASSTSFGLAPQDTQYF
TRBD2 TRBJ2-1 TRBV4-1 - TGCGCCAGCAGCCAAGAACTAGCGGGGATAAACAATGAGCAGTTCTTC CASSQELAGINNEQFF
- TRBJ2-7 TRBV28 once TGTGCCAGCAGCTGGCGGGGGACAACTTCCTACGAGCAGTACTTC CASSWRGTTSYEQYF
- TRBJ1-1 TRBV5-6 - TGTGCCAGCAGCAGGGGACAAGCCACTGAAGCTTTCTTT CASSRGQATEAFF
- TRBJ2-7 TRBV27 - TGTGCCAGCAGCCCACGTCTAGGACCCGTAGCGTACTTC CASSPRLGPVAYF
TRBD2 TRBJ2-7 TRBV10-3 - TGTGCCATCAGTGAGTCGGGGCTAGCGGGAGGGGATTCCTACGAGCAGTACTTC CAISESGLAGGDSYEQYF
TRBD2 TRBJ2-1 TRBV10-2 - TGCGCCAGCAGTGAGTCGATTAGCGGGATCGCAAATGAGCAGTTCTTC CASSESISGIANEQFF